The rows below give T cell receptor beta chains drawn from one sample of a study of T cells in Graves' hyperthyroidism and ophthalmopathy. TCRdb independently ran MiXCR on the multiplex PCR reads; one entry per CDR3 protein. Here the sample spans some 370,000 distinct CDR3 sequences, about a sixth being singletons. The sequencing sample was made of blood. The receptors stem from a woman aged 30 to 39 with Graves' hyperthyroidism that later progressed to Graves' ophthalmopathy. Each CDR3 is given with its conserved first and last residue. D genes are given only for firm matches. The size entry is marked missing in some rows and otherwise reads once, few, many or a size class.

D gene	clone size	J gene	V gene	CDR3 DNA	CDR3 protein
.	few	TRBJ2-7	TRBV4-2	TGTGCCAGCAGCCAAGAAGGTGCCTCAGGGGACGAGCAGTACTTC	CASSQEGASGDEQYF
TRBD2	many	TRBJ2-7	TRBV27	TGTGCCAGCAGCTACGGGACTAGTGGTGACTACGAGCAGTACTTC	CASSYGTSGDYEQYF
.	few	TRBJ1-1	TRBV29-1	TGCAGCGTTGACGGTGTTCTGGAGACTGAAGCTTTCTTT	CSVDGVLETEAFF
.	.	TRBJ2-7	TRBV27	TGTGCCAGCAGTTTTAAAGATTCTGGGGCCTACGAGCAGTACTTC	CASSFKDSGAYEQYF
.	many	TRBJ2-5	TRBV27	TGTGCCAGCAGTTCCCACAGGGAGGAGACCCAGTACTTC	CASSSHREETQYF
.	.	TRBJ2-4	TRBV18	TGTGCCAGCTCACCAGGGATAGCCAAAAACATTCAGTACTTC	CASSPGIAKNIQYF
TRBD2	few	TRBJ2-4	TRBV15	TGTGCCACCAGCAGAGTGCGGGGGGTTGGTAGCATTCAGTACTTC	CATSRVRGVGSIQYF
.	.	TRBJ2-1	TRBV7-9	TGTGCCAGCAGCGTTGGGACTCAACATCCCTACAATGAGCAGTTCTTC	CASSVGTQHPYNEQFF
TRBD1	many	TRBJ2-5	TRBV6-6	TGTGCCAGCAGTTACGCAGGGGGCTTCCAAGAGACCCAGTACTTC	CASSYAGGFQETQYF
.	many	TRBJ1-1	TRBV5-6	TGTGCCAGCAGCTTGTCCGTGGTCGCTGAAGCTTTCTTT	CASSLSVVAEAFF
.	many	TRBJ2-1	TRBV20-1	TGCAGTGCGAGGATCGCCAACTACAATGAGCAGTTCTTC	CSARIANYNEQFF
.	.	TRBJ2-7	TRBV12-3/TRBV12-4	TGTGCCAGCAGTTTCGGAGGTCGGGGACCCCGAGGGCACGAGCAGTACTTC	CASSFGGRGPRGHEQYF
.	once	TRBJ1-2	TRBV12-3/TRBV12-4	TGTGCCAGCAGTACTGACCTTAGTACGCGGGGCTACACCTTC	CASSTDLSTRGYTF
TRBD1	many	TRBJ1-5	TRBV10-3	TGTGCCGTCGACCGCAACTCAGGACAGGCCGATAGCAATCAGCCCCAGCATTTT	CAVDRNSGQADSNQPQHF
.	.	TRBJ1-1	TRBV5-1	TGCGCCAGCAGCTTTATTGAACGGGGAAACACTGAAGCTTTCTTT	CASSFIERGNTEAFF
TRBD2	many	TRBJ2-7	TRBV3-1	TGTGCCAGCAGCCAATGGCGGGAGCCAACCTACGAGCAGTACTTC	CASSQWREPTYEQYF
TRBD1	few	TRBJ1-6	TRBV7-2	TGTGCCAGCAGCTTAGCGGGACAGGTTAATTCACCCCTCCACTTT	CASSLAGQVNSPLHF
.	.	TRBJ1-6	TRBV15	TGTGCCACCAGCAGAGCGGGGGCCGGCTCACCCCTCCACTTT	CATSRAGAGSPLHF
TRBD1	many	TRBJ2-1	TRBV11-2	TGTGCCAGCAGCTTAGCGGGACAGATATACAATGAGCAGTTCTTC	CASSLAGQIYNEQFF
.	.	TRBJ1-2	TRBV27	TGTGCCAGCAGCCCCGGGAGTAGGGATGGCTACACCTTC	CASSPGSRDGYTF
.	many	TRBJ2-7	TRBV11-2	TGTGCCAGCAGCCCCTCCTCCGGAAGGTACGAGCAGTACTTC	CASSPSSGRYEQYF
.	.	TRBJ1-1	TRBV4-1	TGCGCCAGCAGCCGGTACCCGGCCAGTTTGAACACTGAAGCTTTCTTT	CASSRYPASLNTEAFF
.	.	TRBJ1-2	TRBV4-2	TGTGCCAGCAGCCCGGAGAGGGGGAACTATGGCTACACCTTC	CASSPERGNYGYTF
.	many	TRBJ2-7	TRBV11-2	TGTGCCAGCAGCTTAGGTGGGACGGGGACCTACGAGCAGTACTTC	CASSLGGTGTYEQYF
TRBD1	.	TRBJ1-2	TRBV14	TGTGCCAGCAGCCAAGGCAGGGGGCTCTTATACTATGGCTACACCTTC	CASSQGRGLLYYGYTF
TRBD2	few	TRBJ2-3	TRBV5-8	TGTGCCAGCACTAAGGGACTAGCGGGAGATACGCAGTATTTT	CASTKGLAGDTQYF
.	many	TRBJ1-6	TRBV7-2	TGTGCCAGCAGCTTAGTCAGCTATAATTCACCCCTCCACTTT	CASSLVSYNSPLHF
.	.	TRBJ1-1	TRBV9	TGTGCCAGCAGCGTAGCAGGGTTGAACACTGAAGCTTTCTTT	CASSVAGLNTEAFF
.	.	TRBJ1-5	TRBV15	TGTGCCACCGGACAGTCGTATAGCAATCAGCCCCAGCATTTT	CATGQSYSNQPQHF
.	few	TRBJ2-6	TRBV12-3/TRBV12-4	TGTGCCAGCAGTTACACTAGCCCTGGGGCCAACGTCCTGACTTTC	CASSYTSPGANVLTF
.	.	TRBJ2-5	TRBV12-3/TRBV12-4	TGTGCCAGCAGGGGCAGGAGGGCGGGAGAGACCCAGTACTTC	CASRGRRAGETQYF
.	few	TRBJ1-5	TRBV12-3/TRBV12-4	TGTGCCAGCAGTCTTGGTGGGGGAGCCCAGCATTTT	CASSLGGGAQHF
TRBD2	many	TRBJ2-3	TRBV20-1	TGCAGTGCTTCCAGCGGGGACTATCTTACAGATACGCAGTATTTT	CSASSGDYLTDTQYF
.	.	TRBJ1-2	TRBV11-3	TGTGCCAGCAGCGCCCTCGGTGGAGGGGATGGCTACACCTTC	CASSALGGGDGYTF
.	many	TRBJ2-1	TRBV6-1	TGTGCCAGCAGTCGTACAATACAGGGTATCCATGAGCAGTTCTTC	CASSRTIQGIHEQFF
TRBD1	many	TRBJ2-5	TRBV2	TGTGCCAGCAGGAAGGGACAGGGGCAAGAGACCCAGTACTTC	CASRKGQGQETQYF
.	many	TRBJ1-2	TRBV6-1	TGTGCCAGCAGTCCGTGGGAGGCTAACTATGGCTACACCTTC	CASSPWEANYGYTF
.	many	TRBJ1-4	TRBV28	TGTGCCAGCAGTAACGACCCTGCAACTAATGAAAAACTGTTTTTT	CASSNDPATNEKLFF
.	many	TRBJ1-6	TRBV5-6	TGTGCCAGCAGCTTGGGCACGGGATCACCCCTCCACTTT	CASSLGTGSPLHF
TRBD1	.	TRBJ2-2	TRBV10-3	TGTGCCATCAGTGGACACAGGGGGCTCACCGGGGAGCTGTTTTTT	CAISGHRGLTGELFF
TRBD2	many	TRBJ2-1	TRBV20-1	TGCAGTGCTAGCCATCGGTTTGGCGGGGGCTCCTACAATGAGCAGTTCTTC	CSASHRFGGGSYNEQFF
.	once	TRBJ2-3	TRBV20-1	TGCAATTTCGGAGGGGGCACAGATACGCAGTATTTT	CNFGGGTDTQYF
TRBD2	few	TRBJ2-1	TRBV20-1	TGCAGTGCTCACCGATCCGGGACTAGCACCAATGAGCAGTTCTTC	CSAHRSGTSTNEQFF